This T cell receptor (beta chain) came from a study of early T cells in non-severe SARS-CoV-2 infection. Across the study: Sequenced bulk RNA came from whole blood that was unsorted, and chains were unpaired. Study observations and caveats: The study's VDJdb matching favored anti-spike CD8 responses and missed private and CD4 specificities.

This clonotype was seen a few times. The antigen is not known. Individual cDNA molecules each received unique molecular identifiers attached to them. TCRdb reprocessed the 5' RACE reads via MiXCR and lists one record per CDR3 protein. Altogether tens of thousands of distinct CDR3 sequences are present, roughly 12% being singletons, with the ten largest covering around 5%. Germline CDR1 reads MNHEY; CDR2 reads SMNVEV (reference sequence). The CDR3 is 14 residues long. V was trimmed by 2 bases and J by 5 bases, leaving 11 bases between them. This sequence originates from an adult who was a healthcare worker with PCR-confirmed SARS-CoV-2 infection or an uninfected control (not recorded which). Source material: whole blood. This rearrangement joins TRBV27 to TRBJ2-3; no clear D. The CDR3 nucleotides read TGTGCCAGCAGTTTAAAGACGGTCCGAGATACGCAGTATTTT. It encodes CASSLKTVRDTQYF.